The 15 T cell receptor beta chains below were found in one sample sequenced in a study of metastatic and nonmetastatic thyroid tumors. There were no patients who had received any treatment before thyroid surgery. TCRdb reanalyzed the PCR reads via MiXCR. The sample holds 49,000 or so clones; 20% to 25% are singletons and the top ten take roughly 3.2%. Sequencing used blood. Receptors originate from a male donor with papillary thyroid cancer or a benign thyroid nodule (not recorded which). Some clones in this sample may be carry-over from other donors' samples.

With respect to this clone: It is likely a read error, because the conserved phenylalanine at the end of the CDR3 is missing. V usage is TRBV3-1 and J usage is TRBJ2-7; maybe TRBD1 (6 bases). V was pared by 7 bases and J by 7 bases, with 17 bases between. In germline, CDR1 is LGHDT, CDR2 YNNKEL (reference sequence). This CDR3 has 13 residues. This chain's CDR3 is CASIQGILGEQYL. CDR3 DNA: TGTGCCAGCATCCAGGGGATTCTCGGGGAGCAGTACCTC.

This clone was picked up many times. The chain is built from TRBV12-3 or TRBV12-4 and TRBJ2-1; D may match TRBD1 or TRBD2 (7 bases each). Trimming took off 6 bases at V and 5 bases at J, with 20 bases between the two ends. The CDR3 totals 16 residues. The CDR3 protein is CASRGGGGSLHNEQFF. CDR3 coding DNA: TGTGCCAGCAGGGGAGGGGGCGGGAGTCTCCACAATGAGCAGTTCTTC.

In this sample, this clone turned up many times. The chain is built from TRBV18 and TRBJ2-5, with 13 bases that match TRBD2. Per the germline V gene, CDR1 is KGHSH and CDR2 is LQKENI. J gave up 1 base and V 3 bases, and 5 bases lay outside the gene matches. The CDR3 totals 17 residues. The CDR3 loop reads CASSPRTSGSPQETQYF. The CDR3 DNA follows: TGTGCCAGCTCACCTAGGACTAGCGGGAGCCCCCAAGAGACCCAGTACTTC.

This clone has a count of ten or more. The rearrangement links TRBV28 to TRBJ2-7; 8 bases agree with TRBD2. Germline CDR1 and CDR2: MDHEN and SYDVKM. Trimming took 4 bases from V and 2 from J; bases not matched to a gene: 7. The CDR3 spans 15 residues. The CDR3 here is CASSSPGGGAYEQYF. Here the CDR3 DNA reads TGTGCCAGCAGTTCCCCCGGGGGGGGGGCCTACGAGCAGTACTTC.

This clone was counted once. V is TRBV20-1 and J is TRBJ2-7, with TRBD2 matching 9 bases. CDR3 size: 17 residues. Unmatched junction bases numbered 16, after V lost 3 bases and J lost 4 bases. Germline V gene lookup returns CDR1 DFQATT and CDR2 SNEGSKA (reference sequence). CDR3 in amino acids: CSASKGESGRSPYEQYF. CDR3 DNA sequence: TGCAGTGCTAGTAAAGGGGAGAGCGGGAGGTCCCCTTACGAGCAGTACTTC.

The chain couples TRBV29-1 to TRBJ2-3, with D possibly being TRBD1 (8 bases). The germline V and J ends were trimmed by 5 bases and 3 bases, with 27 bases remaining between them. This CDR3 is built from 18 residues. The germline gives CDR1 SQVTM, CDR2 ANQGSEA. This CDR3 reads CSVQGGGQVGLWTDTQYF. Here the CDR3 DNA reads TGCAGCGTTCAAGGGGGGGGACAGGTGGGTTTGTGGACAGATACGCAGTATTTT.

This clone was observed many times. V is TRBV12-3 or TRBV12-4 and J is TRBJ2-1; 10 nucleotides align to TRBD2. V trimming: 6 bases; J trimming: 4 bases; junction bases outside the gene matches: 0. The CDR3 is 13 amino acids. CDR3 coding DNA: TGTGCCAGCAGGGGACTAGCGTACAATGAGCAGTTCTTC. This codes for CASRGLAYNEQFF.

The chain recombines TRBV28 with TRBJ1-2; 11 nucleotides agree with TRBD1. V trimming: 5 bases; J trimming: 2 bases; junction bases outside the gene matches: 10. Germline V CDR1 and CDR2: MDHEN, SYDVKM. CDR3 length: 17 residues. This CDR3 is CASSEGTGGNLNYGYTF. In DNA form, the CDR3 reads TGTGCCAGCAGTGAGGGGACAGGGGGGAACTTGAACTATGGCTACACCTTC.

The genes are TRBV6-1 and TRBJ1-5; unclear D gene. CDR1 MNHNS and CDR2 SASEGT come from the germline V gene. The CDR3 is made up of 14 amino acids. V was clipped by 2 bases and J by 4 bases, with 9 bases between them. The DNA of the CDR3 is TGTGCCAGCAGTGAACGAGCGGGGAATCAGCCCCAGCATTTT. Its translation is CASSERAGNQPQHF.

V and J are TRBV6-1 and TRBJ1-2; no firm D call. V was shortened by 2 bases and J by 8 bases, with 12 bases between the two germline ends. CDR1 is MNHNS and CDR2 is SASEGT in the germline V gene. The CDR3 runs 13 residues. The chain's CDR3 is CASSETPGLGYTF. The CDR3, as DNA: TGTGCCAGCAGTGAAACCCCGGGGTTAGGCTACACCTTC.

This clone was counted many times. The gene calls are TRBV28 and TRBJ1-2; D uncertain. V was pared by 5 bases and J by 4 bases, with 11 bases between. The CDR3 has 13 amino acids. Germline loops: CDR1 MDHEN, CDR2 SYDVKM. CDR3 bases: TGTGCCAGCAGTCTAGGGTGGGGCTATGGCTACACCTTC. It translates to CASSLGWGYGYTF.

This chain links TRBV30 with TRBJ1-1; 7 positions match TRBD1. The CDR3 totals 15 residues. In germline, CDR1 is GTSNPN, CDR2 SVGIG (reference sequence). With V trimmed by 0 bases and J by 4 bases, 8 bases remained unmatched. The CDR3 region is CAWSVPGGRSTEAFF. The CDR3, as DNA: TGTGCCTGGAGTGTCCCAGGGGGTCGGAGCACTGAAGCTTTCTTT.

The CDR3 is CASSLVAGMNTEAFF. The CDR3 nucleotides are TGCGCCAGCAGCTTGGTAGCAGGGATGAACACTGAAGCTTTCTTT. J is TRBJ1-1 and V is TRBV5-1; possible D gene TRBD1, 5 bases. Germline V CDR1 and CDR2: SGHRS, YFSETQ. V dropped 0 bases and J dropped 0 bases, with 9 bases sitting between them. The CDR3 length is 15 residues.

J is TRBJ1-5 and V is TRBV12-3 or TRBV12-4; a possible D gene is TRBD1 (5 bases). V lost 5 bases, J lost 7 bases, and 15 bases lay in between. This CDR3 is built from 14 residues. The CDR3 region is CASSEAWGNQPQHF. CDR3 bases: TGTGCCAGCAGTGAAGCTTGGGGGAACCAGCCCCAGCATTTT.

This clone showed up many times. Possible read error: a much larger clone is one base away. This rearrangement joins TRBV25-1 to TRBJ1-5, with TRBD1 as a possible D gene (5 bases). The V end lost 2 bases, the J end lost 6 bases, and 8 bases lay between the germline ends. The CDR3 extends over 13 amino acids. Germline CDR1 reads MGHDK; CDR2 reads SYGVNS. The CDR3 nucleotides read TGTGCCAGCAGTGAAATTGGGGGTCAGCCCCAGCATTTT. Protein product: CASSEIGGQPQHF.